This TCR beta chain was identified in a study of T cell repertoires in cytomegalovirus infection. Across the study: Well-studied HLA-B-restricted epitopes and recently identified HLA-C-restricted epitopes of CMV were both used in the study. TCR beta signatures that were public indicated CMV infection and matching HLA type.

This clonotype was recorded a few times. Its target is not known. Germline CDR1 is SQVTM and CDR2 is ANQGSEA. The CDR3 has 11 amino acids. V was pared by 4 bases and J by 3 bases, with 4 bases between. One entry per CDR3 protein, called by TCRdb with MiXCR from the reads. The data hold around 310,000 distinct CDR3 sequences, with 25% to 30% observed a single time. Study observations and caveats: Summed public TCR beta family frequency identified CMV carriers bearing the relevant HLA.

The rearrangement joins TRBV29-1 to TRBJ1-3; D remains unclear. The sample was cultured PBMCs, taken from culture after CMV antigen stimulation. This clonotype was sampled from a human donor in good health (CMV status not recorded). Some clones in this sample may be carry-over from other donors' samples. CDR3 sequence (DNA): TGCAGCGTTGGGGGTGGAAACACCATATATTTT. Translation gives CSVGGGNTIYF. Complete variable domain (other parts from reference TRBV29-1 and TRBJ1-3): SAVISQKPSRDICQRGTSLTIQCQVDSQVTMMFWYRQQPGQSLTLIATANQGSEATYESGFVIDKFPISRPNLTFSTLTVSNMSPEDSSIYLCSVGGGNTIYFGEGSWLTVV.